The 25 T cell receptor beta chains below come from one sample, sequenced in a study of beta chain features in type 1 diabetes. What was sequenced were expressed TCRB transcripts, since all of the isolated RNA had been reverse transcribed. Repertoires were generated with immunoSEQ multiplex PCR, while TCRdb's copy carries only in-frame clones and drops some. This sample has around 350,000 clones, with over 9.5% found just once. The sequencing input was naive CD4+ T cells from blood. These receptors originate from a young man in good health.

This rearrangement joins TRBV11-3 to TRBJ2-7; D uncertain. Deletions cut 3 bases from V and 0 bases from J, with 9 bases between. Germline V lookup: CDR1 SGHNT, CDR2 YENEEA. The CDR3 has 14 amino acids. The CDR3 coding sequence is TGTGCCAGCAGCTTGCTTGCTAGCTCCTACGAGCAGTACTTC. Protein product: CASSLLASSYEQYF.

CDR3 in DNA: TGTGCCACCAGCAGAGGGGGTAGGACTAGCAGTTACAATGAGCAGTTCTTC. The encoded protein is CATSRGGRTSSYNEQFF. The chain employs TRBV15 and TRBJ2-1, with 8 bases that match TRBD2. This CDR3 spans 17 amino acids. V gave up 1 base and J gave up 4 bases; unmatched junction bases: 9. Looked up from germline, CDR1 is LNHNV and CDR2 is YYDKDF (reference sequence). Full variable domain (missing parts from reference TRBV15 and TRBJ2-1): DAMVIQNPRYQVTQFGKPVTLSCSQTLNHNVMYWYQQKSSQAPKLLFHYYDKDFNNEADTPDNFQSRRPNTSFCFLDIRSPGLGDTAMYLCATSRGGRTSSYNEQFFGPGTRLTVL.

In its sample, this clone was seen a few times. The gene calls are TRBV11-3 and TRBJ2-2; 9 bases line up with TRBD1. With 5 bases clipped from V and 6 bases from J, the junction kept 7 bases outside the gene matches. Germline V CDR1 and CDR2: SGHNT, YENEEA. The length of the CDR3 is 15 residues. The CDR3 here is CASSPRDREAGELFF. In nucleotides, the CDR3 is TGTGCCAGCAGCCCCCGGGACAGGGAAGCCGGGGAGCTGTTTTTT. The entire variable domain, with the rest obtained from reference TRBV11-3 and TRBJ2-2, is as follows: EAGVVQSPRYKIIEKKQPVAFWCNPISGHNTLYWYLQNLGQGPELLIRYENEEAVDDSQLPKDRFSAERLKGVDSTLKIQPAELGDSAVYLCASSPRDREAGELFFGEGSRLTVL.

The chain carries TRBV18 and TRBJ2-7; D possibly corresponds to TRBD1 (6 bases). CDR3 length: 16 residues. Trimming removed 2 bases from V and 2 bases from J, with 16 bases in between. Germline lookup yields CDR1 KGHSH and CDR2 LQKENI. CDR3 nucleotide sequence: TGTGCCAGCTCACCAGGGCCGGCAGGGGAAGCCTACGAGCAGTACTTC. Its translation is CASSPGPAGEAYEQYF.

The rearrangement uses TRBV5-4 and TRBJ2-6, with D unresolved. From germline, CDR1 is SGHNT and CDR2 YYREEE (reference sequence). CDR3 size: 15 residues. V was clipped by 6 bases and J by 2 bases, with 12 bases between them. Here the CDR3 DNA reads TGTGCCAGCACCCCAGTGCGGACTGGGGCCAACGTCCTGACTTTC. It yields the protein CASTPVRTGANVLTF.

The DNA for the CDR3 is TGTGCCAGCAGTTACTCGGCAGGGCGCTATGGCTACACCTTC. Its translation is CASSYSAGRYGYTF. This chain joins TRBV6-5 and TRBJ1-2, with D possibly being TRBD1 (5 bases). Trimming pared 0 bases from V and 4 bases from J, leaving 9 bases between. The length of the CDR3 is 14 residues. The germline V gene has CDR1 MNHEY and CDR2 SVGAGI.

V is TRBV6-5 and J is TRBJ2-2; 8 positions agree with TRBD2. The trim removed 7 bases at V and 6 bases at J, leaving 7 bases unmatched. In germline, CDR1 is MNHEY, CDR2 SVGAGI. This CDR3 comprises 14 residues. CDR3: CASKRGRDPGELFF. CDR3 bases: TGTGCCAGCAAGCGGGGGCGCGACCCCGGGGAGCTGTTTTTT.

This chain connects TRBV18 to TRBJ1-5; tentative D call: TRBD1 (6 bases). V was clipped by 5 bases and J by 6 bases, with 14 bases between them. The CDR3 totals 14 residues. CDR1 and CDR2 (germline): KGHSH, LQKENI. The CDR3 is CASSSSGEFQPQHF. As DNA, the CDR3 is TGTGCCAGCTCAAGTTCAGGGGAGTTTCAGCCCCAGCATTTT.

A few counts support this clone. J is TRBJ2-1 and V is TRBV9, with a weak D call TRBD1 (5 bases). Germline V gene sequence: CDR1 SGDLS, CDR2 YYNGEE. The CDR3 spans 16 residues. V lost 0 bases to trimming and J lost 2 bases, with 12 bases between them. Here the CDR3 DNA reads TGTGCCAGCAGCGTAGGTGGGGCCGGAACCTACAATGAGCAGTTCTTC. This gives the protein CASSVGGAGTYNEQFF. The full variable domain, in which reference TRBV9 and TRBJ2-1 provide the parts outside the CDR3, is DSGVTQTPKHLITATGQRVTLRCSPRSGDLSVYWYQQSLDQGLQFLIQYYNGEERAKGNILERFSAQQFPDLHSELNLSSLELGDSALYFCASSVGGAGTYNEQFFGPGTRLTVL.

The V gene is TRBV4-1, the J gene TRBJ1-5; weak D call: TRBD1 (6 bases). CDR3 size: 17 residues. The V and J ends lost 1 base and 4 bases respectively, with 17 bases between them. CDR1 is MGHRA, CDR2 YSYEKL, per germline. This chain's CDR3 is CASSQGTRTASNQPQHF. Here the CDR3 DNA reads TGCGCCAGCAGCCAAGGGACGAGGACAGCGTCGAATCAGCCCCAGCATTTT.

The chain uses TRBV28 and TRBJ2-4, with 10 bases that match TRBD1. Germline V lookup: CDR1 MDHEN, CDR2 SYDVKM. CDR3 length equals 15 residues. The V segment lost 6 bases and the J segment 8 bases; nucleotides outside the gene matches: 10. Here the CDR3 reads CASRDSGQGLDIQYF. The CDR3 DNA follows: TGTGCCAGCAGAGATTCGGGACAGGGGTTGGACATTCAGTACTTC. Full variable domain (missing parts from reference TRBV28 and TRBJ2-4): DVKVTQSSRYLVKRTGEKVFLECVQDMDHENMFWYRQDPGLGLRLIYFSYDVKMKEKGDIPEGYSVSREKKERFSLILESASTNQTSMYLCASRDSGQGLDIQYFGAGTRLSVL.

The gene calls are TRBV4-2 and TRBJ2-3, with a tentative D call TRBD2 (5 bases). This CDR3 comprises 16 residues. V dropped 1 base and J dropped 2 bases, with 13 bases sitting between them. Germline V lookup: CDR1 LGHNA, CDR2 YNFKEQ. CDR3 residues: CASSQAASKFTDTQYF. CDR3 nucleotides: TGTGCCAGCAGCCAAGCGGCTAGCAAGTTCACAGATACGCAGTATTTT.

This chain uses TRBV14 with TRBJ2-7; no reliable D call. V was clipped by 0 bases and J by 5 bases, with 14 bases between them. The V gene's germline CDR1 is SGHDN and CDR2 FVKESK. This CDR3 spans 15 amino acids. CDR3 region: CASSQDYINVNEQYF. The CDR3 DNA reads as TGTGCCAGCAGCCAAGATTACATAAACGTCAACGAGCAGTACTTC.

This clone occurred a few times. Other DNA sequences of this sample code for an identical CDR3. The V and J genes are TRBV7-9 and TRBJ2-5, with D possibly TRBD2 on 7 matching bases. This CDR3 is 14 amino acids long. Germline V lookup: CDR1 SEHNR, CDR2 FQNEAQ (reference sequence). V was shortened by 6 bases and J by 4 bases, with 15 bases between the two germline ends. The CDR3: CASSLTGGRETQYF. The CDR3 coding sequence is TGTGCCAGCAGTCTAACGGGGGGCAGAGAGACCCAGTACTTC.

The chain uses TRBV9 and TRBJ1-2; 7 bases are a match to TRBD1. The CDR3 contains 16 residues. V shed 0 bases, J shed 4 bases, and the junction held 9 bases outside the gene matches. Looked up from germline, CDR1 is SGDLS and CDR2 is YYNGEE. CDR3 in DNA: TGTGCCAGCAGCGTAGGTGATATGGGACAGCCCTATGGCTACACCTTC. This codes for CASSVGDMGQPYGYTF.

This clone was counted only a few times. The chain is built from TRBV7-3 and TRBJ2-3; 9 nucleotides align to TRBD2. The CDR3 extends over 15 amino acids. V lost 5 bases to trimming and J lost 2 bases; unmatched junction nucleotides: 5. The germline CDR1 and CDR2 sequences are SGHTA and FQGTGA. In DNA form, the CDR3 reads TGTGCCAGCAGCATCCTAGCGGGGTTCACAGATACGCAGTATTTT. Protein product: CASSILAGFTDTQYF.

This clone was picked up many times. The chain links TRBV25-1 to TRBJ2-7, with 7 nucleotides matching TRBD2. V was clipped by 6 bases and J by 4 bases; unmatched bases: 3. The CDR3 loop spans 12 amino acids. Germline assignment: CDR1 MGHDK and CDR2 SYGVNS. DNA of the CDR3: TGTGCCAGCAGGGGCGGGAGTTACGAGCAGTACTTC. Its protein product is CASRGGSYEQYF.

The CDR3 sequence is CASSVAVFSYNEQFF. As DNA, the CDR3 is TGTGCCAGCAGCGTGGCAGTATTCTCCTACAATGAGCAGTTCTTC. The genes are TRBV13 and TRBJ2-1; no clear D gene. Trimming cost V 5 bases and J 0 bases, with 11 bases left between them. Per the germline V gene, CDR1 is PRHDT and CDR2 is FYEKMQ (reference sequence). There are 15 residues in the CDR3.

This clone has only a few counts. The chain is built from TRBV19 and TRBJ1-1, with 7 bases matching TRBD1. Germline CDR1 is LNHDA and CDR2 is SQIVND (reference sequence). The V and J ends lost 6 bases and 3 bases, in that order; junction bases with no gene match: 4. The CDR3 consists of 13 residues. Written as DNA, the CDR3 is TGTGCCAGTAGATCACAGGGGTACACTGAAGCTTTCTTT. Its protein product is CASRSQGYTEAFF. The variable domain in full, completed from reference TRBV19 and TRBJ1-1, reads DGGITQSPKYLFRKEGQNVTLSCEQNLNHDAMYWYRQDPGQGLRLIYYSQIVNDFQKGDIAEGYSVSREKKESFPLTVTSAQKNPTAFYLCASRSQGYTEAFFGQGTRLTVV.

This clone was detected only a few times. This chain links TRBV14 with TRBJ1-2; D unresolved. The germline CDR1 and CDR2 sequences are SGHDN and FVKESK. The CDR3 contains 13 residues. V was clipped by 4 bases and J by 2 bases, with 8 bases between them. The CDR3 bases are TGTGCCAGCAGCCTTGGACTGAACTATGGCTACACCTTC. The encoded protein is CASSLGLNYGYTF.

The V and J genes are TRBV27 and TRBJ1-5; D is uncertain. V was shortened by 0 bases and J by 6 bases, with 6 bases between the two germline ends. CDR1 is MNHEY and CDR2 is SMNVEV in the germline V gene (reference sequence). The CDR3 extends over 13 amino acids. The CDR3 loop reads CASSLSWAQPQHF. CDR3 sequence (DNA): TGTGCCAGCAGTTTATCGTGGGCTCAGCCCCAGCATTTT.

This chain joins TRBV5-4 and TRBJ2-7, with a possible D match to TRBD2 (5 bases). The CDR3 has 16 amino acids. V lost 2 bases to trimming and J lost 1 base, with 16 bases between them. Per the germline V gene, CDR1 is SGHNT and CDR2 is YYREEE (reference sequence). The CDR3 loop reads CASSLGLADISYEQYF. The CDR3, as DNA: TGTGCCAGCAGCTTAGGTCTAGCCGACATTTCCTACGAGCAGTACTTC.

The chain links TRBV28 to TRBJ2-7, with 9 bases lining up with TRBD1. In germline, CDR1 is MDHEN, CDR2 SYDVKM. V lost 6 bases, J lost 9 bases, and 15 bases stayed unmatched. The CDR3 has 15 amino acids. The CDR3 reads CASSQPGQGEVGQYF. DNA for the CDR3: TGTGCCAGCAGCCAGCCGGGACAGGGAGAAGTAGGGCAGTACTTC.

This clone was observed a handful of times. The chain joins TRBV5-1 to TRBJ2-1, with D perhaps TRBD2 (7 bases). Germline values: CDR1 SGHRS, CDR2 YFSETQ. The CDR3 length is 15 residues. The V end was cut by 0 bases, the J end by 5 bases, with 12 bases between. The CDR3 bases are TGCGCCAGCAGCTTGGGAGGGGGGGCTAACAATGAGCAGTTCTTC. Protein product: CASSLGGGANNEQFF. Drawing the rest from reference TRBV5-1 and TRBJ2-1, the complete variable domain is KAGVTQTPRYLIKTRGQQVTLSCSPISGHRSVSWYQQTPGQGLQFLFEYFSETQRNKGNFPGRFSGRQFSNSRSEMNVSTLELGDSALYLCASSLGGGANNEQFFGPGTRLTVL.

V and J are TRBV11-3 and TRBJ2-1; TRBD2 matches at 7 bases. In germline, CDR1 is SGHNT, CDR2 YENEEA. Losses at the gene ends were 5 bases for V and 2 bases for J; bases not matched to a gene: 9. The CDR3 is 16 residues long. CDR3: CASSLLSGTPYNEQFF. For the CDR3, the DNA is TGTGCCAGCAGCCTATTAAGCGGGACTCCCTACAATGAGCAGTTCTTC.